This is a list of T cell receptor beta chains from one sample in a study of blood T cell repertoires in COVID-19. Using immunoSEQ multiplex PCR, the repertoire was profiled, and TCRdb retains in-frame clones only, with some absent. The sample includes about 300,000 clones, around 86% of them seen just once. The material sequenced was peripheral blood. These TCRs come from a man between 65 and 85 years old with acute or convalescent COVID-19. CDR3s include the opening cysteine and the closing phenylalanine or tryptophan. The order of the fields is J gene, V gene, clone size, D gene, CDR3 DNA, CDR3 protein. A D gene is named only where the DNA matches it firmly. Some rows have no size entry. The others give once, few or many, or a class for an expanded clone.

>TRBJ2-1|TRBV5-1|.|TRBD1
TGCGCCAGCAGCTTGCAGGGGGCGGATTACAATGAGCAGTTCTTC
CASSLQGADYNEQFF
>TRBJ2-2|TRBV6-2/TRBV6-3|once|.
TGTGCCAGCAGTTACGCGGCGGCGAACACCGGGGAGCTGTTTTTT
CASSYAAANTGELFF
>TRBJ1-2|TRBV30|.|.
TGTGCCTGGAGCGCCCACGGGTTAGGTGGCTACACCTTC
CAWSAHGLGGYTF
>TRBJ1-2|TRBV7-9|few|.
TGTGCCAGCAGCTTAGTCCGGTCAGGGTCTGGCTACACCTTC
CASSLVRSGSGYTF
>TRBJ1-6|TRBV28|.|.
TGTGCCAGCAGGTCCACAGGGACCTATAATTCACCCCTCCACTTT
CASRSTGTYNSPLHF
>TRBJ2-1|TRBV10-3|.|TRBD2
TGTGCCATCAGTGAGTCTGCCCAGCGGGGATACAATGAGCAGTTCTTC
CAISESAQRGYNEQFF
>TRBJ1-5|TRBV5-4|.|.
TGTGCCAGCAGCTTGTCAGGTGCTAGCAATCAGCCCCAGCATTTT
CASSLSGASNQPQHF
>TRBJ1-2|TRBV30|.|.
TGTGCCTGGAGTTTTAGCTCCCGGGACGGGGGTCGGGGCTACACCTTC
CAWSFSSRDGGRGYTF
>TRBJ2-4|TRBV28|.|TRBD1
TGTGCCAGCAGTTCGGCCGGGACAGGCTTGAAAAACATTCAGTACTTC
CASSSAGTGLKNIQYF
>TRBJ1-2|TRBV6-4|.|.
TGTGCTCAATCGGGGGAGGACCCTGGCTACACCTTC
CAQSGEDPGYTF
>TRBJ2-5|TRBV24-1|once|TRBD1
TGTGCCACCAGTGATACCCGGGACAGCGGCGAGACCCAGTACTTC
CATSDTRDSGETQYF
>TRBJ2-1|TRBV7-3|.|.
TGTGCCAGCAGCTCAGACAATGAGCAGTTCTTC
CASSSDNEQFF
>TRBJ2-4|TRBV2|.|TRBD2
TGTGCCAGCAGTGGGACCGGGGGGGTTTCTTTGGAGTACTTC
CASSGTGGVSLEYF
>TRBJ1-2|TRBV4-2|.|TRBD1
TGTGCCAGCAGCCAACAGGGGGCGCACTATGGCTACACCTTC
CASSQQGAHYGYTF
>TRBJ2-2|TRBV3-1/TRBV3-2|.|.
TGTGCCAGCAGCTACCAGCCGGGACAATGGTCCGGGGAGCTGTTTTTT
CASSYQPGQWSGELFF
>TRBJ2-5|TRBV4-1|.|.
TGCGCCAGCAGCCAAGAACCCCGGCAAGAGACCCAGTACTTC
CASSQEPRQETQYF
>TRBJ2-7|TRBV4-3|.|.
TGCGCCAGCAGCTCACAACCACCGGGTGGAGGGATTTCCTACGAGCAGTACTTC
CASSSQPPGGGISYEQYF
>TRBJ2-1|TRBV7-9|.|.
TGTGCCAGCAGCTTAGGTAGCGTCGCGGGCAATGAGCAGTTCTTC
CASSLGSVAGNEQFF
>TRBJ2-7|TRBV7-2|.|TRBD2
TGTGCCAGCAGCTTAGCGATTAGCGGGGTCTCCTACGAGCAGTACTTC
CASSLAISGVSYEQYF
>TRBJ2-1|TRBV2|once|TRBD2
TGTGCCAGCAGCGGGACTAGCGGGGGTTATGAGCAGTTCTTC
CASSGTSGGYEQFF
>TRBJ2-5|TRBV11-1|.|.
TGTGCCAGCAGCGGGGCGGGACTAGAGACCCAGTACTTC
CASSGAGLETQYF
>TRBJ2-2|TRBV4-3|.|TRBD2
TGCGCCAGCAGCCAAGAAGGCGGGAGGGCCTTCGGGGAGCTGTTTTTT
CASSQEGGRAFGELFF
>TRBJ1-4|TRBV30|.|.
TGTGCCTGGAGTGTATTAGGGGGAAGAGGACTGTTTTTT
CAWSVLGGRGLFF
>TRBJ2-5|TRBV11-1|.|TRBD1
TGTGCCAGCAGCCCACAGGGGGCGGAGACCCAGTACTTC
CASSPQGAETQYF
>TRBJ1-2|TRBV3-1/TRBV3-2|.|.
TGTGCCAGCAGCCCTACATATGGGCTTTATGGCTACACCTTC
CASSPTYGLYGYTF
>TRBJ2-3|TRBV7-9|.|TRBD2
TGTGCCAGCAGCTTAGAGTGGACTAGTCCTTCAGATACGCAGTATTTT
CASSLEWTSPSDTQYF